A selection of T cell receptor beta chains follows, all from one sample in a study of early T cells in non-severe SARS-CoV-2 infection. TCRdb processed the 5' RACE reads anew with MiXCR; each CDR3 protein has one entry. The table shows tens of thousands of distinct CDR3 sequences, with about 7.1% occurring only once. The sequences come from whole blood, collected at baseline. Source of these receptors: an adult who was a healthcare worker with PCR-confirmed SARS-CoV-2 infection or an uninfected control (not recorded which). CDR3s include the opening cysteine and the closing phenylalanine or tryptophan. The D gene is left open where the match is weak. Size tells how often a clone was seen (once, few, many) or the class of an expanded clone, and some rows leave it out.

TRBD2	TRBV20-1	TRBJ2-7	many	CSAREARAGDYEQYF	TGCAGTGCTAGAGAGGCTCGAGCGGGGGACTACGAGCAGTACTTC
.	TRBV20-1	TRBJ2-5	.	CSARSGDWVETQYF	TGCAGTGCTAGATCGGGGGACTGGGTAGAGACCCAGTACTTC
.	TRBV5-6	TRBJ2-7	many	CASSRRASEQYF	TGTGCCAGCAGCCGAAGGGCGTCCGAGCAGTACTTC
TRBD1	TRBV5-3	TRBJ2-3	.	CARSYRTGGNDTQYF	TGTGCCAGAAGCTATCGGACAGGGGGCAATGATACGCAGTATTTT
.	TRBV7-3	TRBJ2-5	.	CASSPLGQETQYF	TGTGCCAGCAGCCCATTAGGACAAGAGACCCAGTACTTC
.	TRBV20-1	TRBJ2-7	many	CSAKFRVDEQYF	TGCAGTGCTAAGTTCCGAGTCGACGAGCAGTACTTC
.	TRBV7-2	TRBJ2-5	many	CASSLRGGLKTQYF	TGTGCCAGCTCCCTTAGGGGGGGGTTAAAGACCCAGTACTTC
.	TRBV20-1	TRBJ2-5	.	CSARVPLGGHRKETQYF	TGCAGTGCTAGAGTTCCCTTAGGGGGGCACAGAAAAGAGACCCAGTACTTC
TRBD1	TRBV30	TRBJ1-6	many	CAWSLDRGIDSPLHF	TGTGCCTGGTCCTTGGACAGGGGGATAGATTCACCCCTCCACTTT
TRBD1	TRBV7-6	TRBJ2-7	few	CASSLRTGGYEQYF	TGTGCCAGCAGCTTGAGGACAGGGGGCTACGAGCAGTACTTC
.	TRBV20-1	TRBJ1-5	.	CSASPGLNADTQHF	TGCAGTGCTAGCCCGGGACTCAACGCAGATACGCAGCATTTT
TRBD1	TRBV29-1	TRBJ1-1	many	CSGKRQGFLGGTEAFF	TGCAGCGGGAAAAGACAGGGGTTCTTAGGGGGCACTGAAGCTTTCTTT
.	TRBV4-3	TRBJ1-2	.	CASSQARENYGYTF	TGCGCCAGCAGCCAAGCCAGGGAGAACTATGGCTACACCTTC
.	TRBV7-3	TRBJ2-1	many	CASSRKTGNEQFF	TGTGCCAGCAGCAGAAAAACCGGCAATGAGCAGTTCTTC
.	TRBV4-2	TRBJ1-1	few	CASSQLLGGDTEAFF	TGTGCCAGCAGCCAACTCCTCGGAGGGGACACTGAAGCTTTCTTT
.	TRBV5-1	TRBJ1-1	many	CASSSLKNTEAFF	TGCGCCAGCAGCTCCCTTAAGAACACTGAAGCTTTCTTT
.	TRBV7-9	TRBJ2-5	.	CASSSSLFQETQYF	TGTGCCAGCAGCTCGTCATTATTCCAAGAGACCCAGTACTTC
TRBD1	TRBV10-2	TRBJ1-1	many	CASSGDSYTEAFF	TGCGCCAGCAGTGGGGACAGCTACACTGAAGCTTTCTTT
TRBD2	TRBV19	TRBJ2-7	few	CASSMGLAGAYEQYF	TGTGCCAGTAGTATGGGACTAGCGGGGGCCTACGAGCAGTACTTC
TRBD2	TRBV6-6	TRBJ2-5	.	CASRLAGDIETQYF	TGTGCCAGCAGACTAGCGGGGGATATAGAGACCCAGTACTTC
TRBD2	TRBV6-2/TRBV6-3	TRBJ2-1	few	CASSYAPSGGMGEQFF	TGTGCCAGCAGTTACGCCCCTAGCGGGGGAATGGGTGAGCAGTTCTTC
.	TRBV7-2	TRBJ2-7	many	CASSPGEMQYF	TGTGCCAGCAGCCCCGGGGAGATGCAGTACTTC
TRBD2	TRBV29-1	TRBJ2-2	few	CSAAGLAGGSWTGELFF	TGCAGCGCCGCCGGACTAGCGGGGGGGTCGTGGACCGGGGAGCTGTTTTTT
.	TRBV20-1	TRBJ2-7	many	CSTTGSDSYEQYF	TGCAGTACCACCGGCTCCGACTCCTACGAGCAGTACTTC
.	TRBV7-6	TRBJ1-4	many	CASSLSPSGEKLFF	TGTGCCAGCAGCTTATCCCCGTCGGGTGAAAAACTGTTTTTT
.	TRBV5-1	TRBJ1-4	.	CASSLGSANEKLFF	TGCGCCAGCAGCTTGGGGTCGGCTAATGAAAAACTGTTTTTT
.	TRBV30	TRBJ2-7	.	CAWSRAKSGTGTYEQYF	TGTGCCTGGAGTCGGGCTAAGTCGGGAACAGGGACCTACGAGCAGTACTTC
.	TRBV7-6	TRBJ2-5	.	CASSSLRRGNQETQYF	TGTGCCAGCAGCTCCCTCCGCCGGGGGAACCAAGAGACCCAGTACTTC
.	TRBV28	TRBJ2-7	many	CASSIDRFIEQYF	TGTGCCAGCAGCATAGACCGTTTTATCGAGCAGTACTTC
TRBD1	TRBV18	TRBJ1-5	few	CASSPRTGDQPQHF	TGTGCCAGCTCACCGAGGACAGGGGATCAGCCCCAGCATTTT
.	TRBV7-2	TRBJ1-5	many	CASSPREYSNQPQHF	TGTGCCAGCAGCCCTAGAGAGTATAGCAATCAGCCCCAGCATTTT
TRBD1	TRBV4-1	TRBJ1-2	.	CASSQGGQGYYGYTF	TGCGCCAGCAGCCAAGGCGGACAGGGGTACTATGGCTACACCTTC
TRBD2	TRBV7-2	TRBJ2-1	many	CASSSPIAGGLDEQFF	TGTGCCAGCAGCTCCCCCATTGCGGGGGGGCTGGACGAGCAGTTCTTC
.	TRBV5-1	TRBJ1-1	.	CASSREPHPRAPNLNTEAFF	TGCGCCAGCAGCCGTGAACCCCACCCCAGGGCACCGAACTTGAACACTGAAGCTTTCTTT
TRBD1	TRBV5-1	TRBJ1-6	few	CASSPTGGTTNSPLHF	TGCGCCAGCAGCCCGACAGGGGGAACCACTAATTCACCCCTCCACTTT
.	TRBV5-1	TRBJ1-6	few	CASSLQESSYNSPLHF	TGCGCCAGCAGCTTACAAGAGAGCTCCTATAATTCACCCCTCCACTTT
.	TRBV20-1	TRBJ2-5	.	CSARRRRGGEETQYF	TGCAGTGCTAGAAGGCGGAGAGGGGGGGAGGAGACCCAGTACTTC
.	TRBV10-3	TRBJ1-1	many	CAISSTATEAFF	TGTGCCATCAGTTCTACCGCCACTGAAGCTTTCTTT
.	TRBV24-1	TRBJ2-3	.	CATSDTVPGKDTDTQYF	TGTGCCACCAGTGACACGGTCCCGGGGAAAGACACAGATACGCAGTATTTT
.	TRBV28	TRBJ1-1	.	CASFGGHLGTEAFF	TGTGCCAGCTTCGGGGGACACCTTGGCACTGAAGCTTTCTTT
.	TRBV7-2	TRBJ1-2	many	CASTYQGAGYTF	TGTGCCAGCACCTACCAGGGAGCTGGCTACACCTTC